This is a list of T cell receptor beta chains from one sample in a study of shared clonotypes between healthy human individuals. This table comes from immunoSEQ multiplex PCR, and its TCRdb copy is limited to in-frame clones, with some not included. The sample shows about 2 million clones, less than 95% of them seen only once. The sample taken for sequencing was naive CD8+ T cells sorted from blood. The source is a man aged 18 to 35 in good health. Both conserved end residues are part of each CDR3. The D gene is left open where the match is weak. Only part of the rows carry a size: once, few, many, or a class if the clone is expanded.

TRBJ2-3	TRBD2	TRBV7-9	.	TGTGCCAGCAGCCCTGGACTAGCGGGGGTCTCTGCTACGCAGTATTTT	CASSPGLAGVSATQYF
TRBJ2-7	.	TRBV4-1	.	TGCGCCAGCAGCCAGGTCACTGGCGAGCAGTACTTC	CASSQVTGEQYF
TRBJ2-7	TRBD2	TRBV5-1	.	TGCGCCAGCAGCCCAACTAGCGGGAGATCCTACGAGCAGTACTTC	CASSPTSGRSYEQYF
TRBJ1-2	.	TRBV19	few	TGTGCCAGCTGGAAAGTTTTGGATGGCTACACCTTC	CASWKVLDGYTF
TRBJ2-1	.	TRBV13	.	TGTGCCAGCAGCTCGACAAGTAGCAATGAGCAGTTCTTC	CASSSTSSNEQFF
TRBJ2-7	.	TRBV2	.	TGTGCCAGCAGTCGGGATTACGAGCAGTACTTC	CASSRDYEQYF
TRBJ1-6	.	TRBV4-1	.	TGCGCCAGCAGCCAAGACCCCGAGAATTCACCCCTCCACTTT	CASSQDPENSPLHF
TRBJ2-5	TRBD1	TRBV11-2	.	TGTGCCAGCAGCGACTCCGGGACAGGGGATGAGACCCAGTACTTC	CASSDSGTGDETQYF
TRBJ2-1	TRBD1	TRBV27	.	TGTGCCAGCAGCCAGGACAGGGGAATTTCGCTGTACAATGAGCAGTTCTTC	CASSQDRGISLYNEQFF
TRBJ1-6	.	TRBV5-1	.	TGCGCCAGCAGCTTGGCGGGAAATTCACCCCTCCACTTT	CASSLAGNSPLHF
TRBJ2-7	.	TRBV11-2	.	TGTGCCAGCAGCTTAGAAAAGGCAGGGTCCTACGAGCAGTACTTC	CASSLEKAGSYEQYF
TRBJ2-1	.	TRBV9	.	TGTGCCAGCAGCGCTAGCGACAACTCCTACAATGAGCAGTTCTTC	CASSASDNSYNEQFF
TRBJ2-7	.	TRBV7-8	.	TGTGCCAGCAGTCCGGACACCTCCTACGAGCAGTACTTC	CASSPDTSYEQYF
TRBJ2-5	TRBD2	TRBV13	.	TGTGCCAGCAGCTTAGGGGGGCTAGCGGGAGGAGAGACCCAGTACTTC	CASSLGGLAGGETQYF
TRBJ2-7	TRBD1	TRBV28	.	TGTGCCAGCAGTTCACCGAACAGGGGACCCTACGAGCAGTACTTC	CASSSPNRGPYEQYF
TRBJ2-6	.	TRBV6-1	.	TGTGCCAGCACGAATGGGGCCAACGTCCTGACTTTC	CASTNGANVLTF
TRBJ2-2	TRBD1	TRBV11-3	.	TGTGCCAGCAGCCGAGGAAGGGGGCTTTTTGACACCGGGGAGCTGTTTTTT	CASSRGRGLFDTGELFF
TRBJ2-7	.	TRBV6-1	.	TGTGCCAGCACTGTTTGGGACTTCAACGAGCAGTACTTC	CASTVWDFNEQYF
TRBJ2-5	TRBD2	TRBV7-9	once	TGTGCCAGCAGCTTAGCGGGACTACTAGAGACCCAGTACTTC	CASSLAGLLETQYF
TRBJ1-2	.	TRBV6-1	.	TGTGCCAGCAGTGAACCGCGGATCGGGGTAGGACTCTATGGCTACACCTTC	CASSEPRIGVGLYGYTF
TRBJ1-2	TRBD1	TRBV29-1	.	TGCAGCGTTACAGACAGGGTTAACTATGGCTACACCTTC	CSVTDRVNYGYTF